The 28 T cell receptor beta chains listed next were all sequenced from one sample in a study of shared clonotypes between healthy human individuals. Some clones are missing from TCRdb's copy, which holds only in-frame ones; the method was immunoSEQ multiplex PCR. The sample consists of some 2,000,000 clones, about 95% of them appearing once. Naive CD8 isolation took CD45RO-negative cells positively selected for CCR7 and excluded terminally differentiated effector memory CD45RA+ cells. Sequenced: naive CD8+ T cells sorted from blood. The receptor set was obtained from a man aged 18-30 years in good health.

The J gene is TRBJ1-1, the V gene TRBV11-3; perhaps TRBD1 as D (6 bases). This CDR3 has 16 amino acids. V was shortened by 4 bases and J by 5 bases, with 20 bases between the two germline ends. From germline, CDR1 is SGHNT and CDR2 YENEEA. As DNA, the CDR3 is TGTGCCAGCAGCTCCAAACAGGGTTGGGGGAGGACTGAAGCTTTCTTT. It translates to CASSSKQGWGRTEAFF.

Of note for this clone: Other nucleotide sequences from this sample produce the same CDR3. J is TRBJ1-5 and V is TRBV9; D remains unclear. CDR1 and CDR2 (germline): SGDLS, YYNGEE. CDR3 length: 15 residues. The V end was cut by 0 bases, the J end by 1 base, with 8 bases between. The chain's CDR3 is CASSVGSESNQPQHF. CDR3 DNA: TGTGCCAGCAGCGTAGGTAGCGAGAGCAATCAGCCCCAGCATTTT.

The chain uses TRBV19 and TRBJ1-1; the D is unclear. Per germline, CDR1 LNHDA and CDR2 SQIVND (reference sequence). The CDR3 is 15 amino acids. Trimming pared 4 bases from V and 3 bases from J, leaving 15 bases between. The CDR3 nucleotides are TGTGCCAGTAGTAACCCATACGGGATTTACACTGAAGCTTTCTTT. It yields the protein CASSNPYGIYTEAFF. Full variable domain (remainder filled in from reference TRBV19 and TRBJ1-1): DGGITQSPKYLFRKEGQNVTLSCEQNLNHDAMYWYRQDPGQGLRLIYYSQIVNDFQKGDIAEGYSVSREKKESFPLTVTSAQKNPTAFYLCASSNPYGIYTEAFFGQGTRLTVV.

This clone came up once. The rearrangement uses TRBV18 and TRBJ2-5; 8 bases map to TRBD2. The ends lost 2 bases at V and 5 bases at J; junction bases unmatched: 1. The germline gives CDR1 KGHSH, CDR2 LQKENI. This CDR3 comprises 13 residues. CDR3 DNA sequence: TGTGCCAGCTCACCAGTAGCGGGGGAGACCCAGTACTTC. This gives the protein CASSPVAGETQYF.

The chain carries TRBV4-1 and TRBJ1-1, with D uncertain. Trimming stripped 2 bases from V and 0 bases from J, with 10 bases between. CDR3 length equals 15 residues. Germline loops: CDR1 MGHRA, CDR2 YSYEKL. CDR3 protein: CASSQIKGMNTEAFF. The CDR3 DNA sequence: TGCGCCAGCAGCCAAATTAAGGGTATGAACACTGAAGCTTTCTTT.

The chain carries TRBV15 and TRBJ1-1, with no clear D. Germline values: CDR1 LNHNV, CDR2 YYDKDF (reference sequence). CDR3 size: 15 residues. V lost 0 bases, J lost 3 bases, and 11 bases lay in between. The CDR3 DNA sequence: TGTGCCACCAGCAGAGAAGGGTGGTTGGACACTGAAGCTTTCTTT. Residues: CATSREGWLDTEAFF.

The rearrangement uses TRBV4-1 and TRBJ2-5, with TRBD1 matching over 8 bases. J gave up 5 bases and V 1 base, and 3 bases lay outside the gene matches. This CDR3 region has 14 residues. Germline values: CDR1 MGHRA, CDR2 YSYEKL. CDR3 region: CASSQAGDRETQYF. The CDR3, as DNA: TGCGCCAGCAGCCAAGCGGGGGACAGGGAGACCCAGTACTTC.

V and J are TRBV9 and TRBJ2-5; the match to TRBD2 covers 11 bases. This CDR3 has 16 residues. Germline assignment: CDR1 SGDLS and CDR2 YYNGEE. J lost 3 bases, V lost 2 bases, and 6 bases had no gene match. Written as DNA, the CDR3 is TGTGCCAGCAGCGTCCTGGGACTAGCGGTAGAAGAGACCCAGTACTTC. This gives the protein CASSVLGLAVEETQYF.

The rearrangement links TRBV7-9 to TRBJ2-7, with 8 bases aligning to TRBD2. From germline, CDR1 is SEHNR and CDR2 FQNEAQ (reference sequence). The ends lost 8 bases at V and 5 bases at J; junction bases unmatched: 17. There are 16 residues in the CDR3. CDR3 region: CASPLDAGGSFDEQYF. CDR3 in DNA: TGTGCCAGCCCCCTGGACGCGGGAGGTTCTTTCGACGAGCAGTACTTC.

This clone was counted once. This chain joins TRBV27 and TRBJ2-1; tentative D call: TRBD2 (7 bases). The CDR3 length is 15 residues. V gave up 2 bases and J gave up 6 bases, with 14 bases separating them. Germline CDR1 reads MNHEY; CDR2 reads SMNVEV (reference sequence). DNA of the CDR3: TGTGCCAGCAGTTTAGCGGGGGCGGGGCTCAATGAGCAGTTCTTC. Protein: CASSLAGAGLNEQFF.

About this clone itself: Different DNA sequences within this sample yield the same CDR3. This sequence joins TRBV9 and TRBJ1-3, with D maybe TRBD1 (5 bases). The CDR3 loop spans 15 amino acids. The V gene's germline CDR1 is SGDLS and CDR2 YYNGEE. The V end was cut by 0 bases, the J end by 3 bases, with 10 bases between. The CDR3 protein is CASSVGQGGGNTIYF. CDR3 bases: TGTGCCAGCAGCGTAGGGCAGGGCGGTGGAAACACCATATATTTT.

The genes are TRBV7-8 and TRBJ1-6; D is undetermined. The CDR3 covers 15 residues. Germline V gene lookup returns CDR1 SGHVS and CDR2 FQNEAQ. Trimming stripped 6 bases from V and 0 bases from J, with 9 bases between. The CDR3 here is CASSDTYSYNSPLHF. CDR3 bases: TGTGCCAGCAGTGACACCTACTCCTATAATTCACCCCTCCACTTT. Supplemented by reference TRBV7-8 and TRBJ1-6, the full variable domain reads GAGVSQSPRYKVAKRGQDVALRCDPISGHVSLFWYQQALGQGPEFLTYFQNEAQLDKSGLPSDRFFAERPEGSVSTLKIQRTQQEDSAVYLCASSDTYSYNSPLHFGNGTRLTVT.

CDR3 sequence (DNA): TGTGCCAGCAGGCTTGGGACAGGCTATGGCTACACCTTC. It translates to CASRLGTGYGYTF. This rearrangement joins TRBV6-5 to TRBJ1-2; 8 bases agree with TRBD1. This CDR3 has 13 residues. J gave up 4 bases and V 6 bases, and 4 bases lay outside the gene matches. Germline values: CDR1 MNHEY, CDR2 SVGAGI.

This clone was seen only once. The J gene is TRBJ1-2, the V gene TRBV25-1; TRBD1 aligns across 8 bases. J lost 4 bases, V lost 1 base, and 5 bases had no gene match. Germline V CDR1 and CDR2: MGHDK, SYGVNS. This CDR3 spans 15 amino acids. CDR3 nucleotides: TGTGCCAGCAGTGAATTCAGGCAGGGGGCCTATGGCTACACCTTC. Its protein product is CASSEFRQGAYGYTF.

The chain uses TRBV7-9 and TRBJ2-1; D perhaps matches TRBD2 (6 bases). V was shortened by 9 bases and J by 7 bases, with 25 bases between the two germline ends. Germline V CDR1 and CDR2: SEHNR, FQNEAQ (reference sequence). The CDR3 covers 16 residues. The CDR3 loop is CASPPEGSGPSNEQFF. The CDR3 DNA is TGTGCCAGTCCTCCCGAAGGCAGCGGGCCGAGTAATGAGCAGTTCTTC.

The gene calls are TRBV10-1 and TRBJ2-7; D unclear. Trimming shortened V by 3 bases and J by 3 bases, and 9 bases separated the two germline ends. The germline CDR1 and CDR2 sequences are WNHNN and SYGVQD (reference sequence). The CDR3 loop spans 13 amino acids. This CDR3 reads CASSDGEGYEQYF. CDR3 nucleotide sequence: TGCGCCAGCAGTGATGGGGAAGGCTACGAGCAGTACTTC.

This chain connects TRBV2 to TRBJ2-1; D remains unclear. The ends were cut back, 4 bases at V and 10 bases at J, with 11 bases in the middle. The length of the CDR3 is 12 residues. Per germline, CDR1 SNHLY and CDR2 FYNNEI. Here the CDR3 DNA reads TGTGCCAGCAGTGGGGCCGGCGGAGAGCAGTTCTTC. It yields the protein CASSGAGGEQFF.

The rearrangement joins TRBV10-3 to TRBJ2-7, with a tentative D call TRBD2 (6 bases). V was clipped by 0 bases and J by 6 bases, with 9 bases between them. CDR1 is ENHRY, CDR2 SYGVKD, per germline. The CDR3 is 13 amino acids. The CDR3 region is CAISESGGFEQYF. In DNA form, the CDR3 reads TGTGCCATCAGTGAGTCTGGGGGGTTCGAGCAGTACTTC.

Regarding this clone: This sample includes further DNA sequences coding for the same CDR3. V gene TRBV6-6 combines with J gene TRBJ2-7; D uncertain. V gave up 0 bases and J gave up 1 base, with 7 bases separating them. The CDR3 runs 14 residues. Per the germline V gene, CDR1 is MNHNY and CDR2 is SVGAGI (reference sequence). The CDR3 region has the DNA TGTGCCAGCAGTTACTCGAGTGGTTCCTACGAGCAGTACTTC. This translates into CASSYSSGSYEQYF.

The J gene is TRBJ2-7, the V gene TRBV7-9; 9 nucleotides align to TRBD1. Losses at the gene ends were 1 base for V and 11 bases for J; bases not matched to a gene: 0. Looked up from germline, CDR1 is SEHNR and CDR2 is FQNEAQ (reference sequence). This CDR3 is 11 amino acids long. This chain's CDR3 is CASSLGDREYF. The CDR3 region has the DNA TGTGCCAGCAGCTTAGGGGACAGGGAGTACTTC.

The chain carries TRBV7-9 and TRBJ2-3; either TRBD1 or TRBD2 may fit D (5 bases each). Trimming cost V 3 bases and J 3 bases, with 13 bases left between them. This CDR3 is built from 15 residues. Germline V gives CDR1 SEHNR, CDR2 FQNEAQ (reference sequence). For the CDR3, the DNA is TGTGCCAGCAGCTTCCCGGGACCAACGACAGATACGCAGTATTTT. Encoded protein: CASSFPGPTTDTQYF. The variable domain in full, completed from reference TRBV7-9 and TRBJ2-3, reads DTGVSQNPRHKITKRGQNVTFRCDPISEHNRLYWYRQTLGQGPEFLTYFQNEAQLEKSRLLSDRFSAERPKGSFSTLEIQRTEQGDSAMYLCASSFPGPTTDTQYFGPGTRLTVL.

The rearrangement uses TRBV19 and TRBJ2-5; TRBD2 agrees at 13 bases. The CDR3 has 17 amino acids. The germline V gene encodes CDR1 LNHDA and CDR2 SQIVND (reference sequence). Losses at the gene ends were 0 bases for V and 2 bases for J; bases not matched to a gene: 3. DNA of the CDR3: TGTGCCAGTAGTATAGAGGGGACTAGCGGGAATCAAGAGACCCAGTACTTC. The encoded protein is CASSIEGTSGNQETQYF.

The chain carries TRBV14 and TRBJ2-1; TRBD2 is a possible D gene (5 bases). The CDR3 runs 12 residues. V was clipped by 3 bases and J by 8 bases, with 8 bases between them. CDR1 is SGHDN and CDR2 is FVKESK in the germline V gene. This CDR3 is CASSHTRDEQFF. CDR3 DNA sequence: TGTGCCAGCAGCCATACTAGGGATGAGCAGTTCTTC.

The genes are TRBV7-9 and TRBJ1-2, with D hard to call. V lost 5 bases to trimming and J lost 4 bases, with 17 bases between them. Germline assignment: CDR1 SEHNR and CDR2 FQNEAQ (reference sequence). This CDR3 has 15 residues. The CDR3 is CASSHREQDGYGYTF. In DNA, the CDR3 is TGTGCCAGCAGCCATAGGGAGCAAGACGGCTATGGCTACACCTTC.

CDR3 in DNA: TGTGCCAGCAGTGATGGTCAGTCAGTTAGAGACGAGCAGTACTTC. As protein: CASSDGQSVRDEQYF. The V gene is TRBV6-1, the J gene TRBJ2-7; D remains ambiguous. The V gene's germline CDR1 is MNHNS and CDR2 SASEGT. The CDR3 sequence is 15 residues long. Trimming cost V 3 bases and J 5 bases, with 17 bases left between them.

The V and J genes are TRBV27 and TRBJ2-1; the D is unclear. CDR1 and CDR2 from the germline V gene are MNHEY and SMNVEV (reference sequence). V gave up 5 bases and J gave up 4 bases, with 9 bases separating them. CDR3 length: 13 amino acids. The CDR3 DNA reads as TGTGCCAGCAGTCCGACCAGGTACAATGAGCAGTTCTTC. Translating it yields CASSPTRYNEQFF.

The chain links TRBV2 to TRBJ1-1, with D hard to call. From germline, CDR1 is SNHLY and CDR2 FYNNEI. Trimming stripped 6 bases from V and 1 base from J, with 9 bases between. The CDR3 loop spans 13 amino acids. The CDR3 nucleotides read TGTGCCAGCAGCCCCGGACCGAACACTGAAGCTTTCTTT. Encoded protein: CASSPGPNTEAFF.

The chain is built from TRBV5-4 and TRBJ2-5; D unresolved. The CDR3 is 13 residues long. Germline loops: CDR1 SGHNT, CDR2 YYREEE (reference sequence). With 2 bases removed from V and 7 bases from J, the gap between germline ends came to 12 bases. The DNA of the CDR3 is TGTGCCAGCAGCTTCGGGCACCCAGGGACCCAGTACTTC. Protein product: CASSFGHPGTQYF.